A selection of T cell receptor beta chains follows, all from one sample in a study of early T cells in non-severe SARS-CoV-2 infection. TCRdb re-called the 5' RACE reads through MiXCR, storing one row per CDR3 protein. The sample yields 75,000 to 80,000 distinct CDR3 sequences, 15% to 19% seen once. The sample comprised whole blood. The receptors originated from an adult who was a healthcare worker with PCR-confirmed SARS-CoV-2 infection or an uninfected control (not recorded which). The CDR3 runs from the conserved cysteine through the conserved F or W. Fields, in order: V gene, J gene, clone size, D gene, CDR3 DNA, CDR3 protein. A D gene is named only where the DNA matches it firmly. Size values are once, few and many counts, or a class for expanded clones, and some rows have none.

TRBV5-5,TRBJ1-2,few,TRBD1,TGTGCCAGCAGCTCGCAGGGGGCTCAGGGCTACACCTTC,CASSSQGAQGYTF
TRBV10-3,TRBJ2-1,many,TRBD1,TGTGCCATCAGTGTCGGACAGGGTGGTCCCAATGAGCAGTTCTTC,CAISVGQGGPNEQFF
TRBV7-8,TRBJ1-5,-,TRBD1,TGTGCCAGCAGACTGACAGGGGAGGGCGGTCAGCCCCAGCATTTT,CASRLTGEGGQPQHF
TRBV7-3,TRBJ2-1,few,TRBD1,TGTGCCAGCAGCTTGGATCCGAGGGGGCCTGAGCAGTTCTTC,CASSLDPRGPEQFF
TRBV25-1,TRBJ1-2,few,TRBD1,TGTGCCAGCAGTGCCAACCCGGGACAGGGGGCCGATAACTATGGCTACACCTTC,CASSANPGQGADNYGYTF
TRBV28,TRBJ2-7,-,TRBD2,TGTGCCAGCCGAGAGGCAGGACTAGCGAGAACCTACGAGCAGTACTTC,CASREAGLARTYEQYF
TRBV20-1,TRBJ1-2,few,-,TGCAGTGCGAGTCATCCAGATGACTATGGCTACACCTTC,CSASHPDDYGYTF
TRBV29-1,TRBJ2-7,few,-,TGCAGCGTTGAAGCAGGAGCCAGGTACGAGCAGTACTTC,CSVEAGARYEQYF
TRBV5-4,TRBJ2-3,few,-,TGTGCCAGCAGCCATGCAACAGATACGCAGTATTTT,CASSHATDTQYF
TRBV10-3,TRBJ2-5,-,-,TGTGCCATCAGTGAGTCGACAGCGACCCAAGAGACCCAGTACTTC,CAISESTATQETQYF
TRBV18,TRBJ1-1,few,-,TGTGCCAGCTCATCCGACCAAGGAGGTGGGGATAGCCGAGAAGCTTTCTTT,CASSSDQGGGDSREAFF
TRBV29-1,TRBJ2-1,many,-,TGCAGCGTTGCCGATGAGCAGTTCTTC,CSVADEQFF
TRBV28,TRBJ1-2,many,TRBD1,TGTGCCACCCGAACGGGACAGGGGGCGGATGGCTACACCTTC,CATRTGQGADGYTF
TRBV7-9,TRBJ2-7,-,TRBD2,TGTGCCAGCAGCTTAGCTAGCGGGGGTAACTACGAGCAGTACTTC,CASSLASGGNYEQYF
TRBV28,TRBJ2-5,few,-,TGTGCCAGCAGTTTTGGGGGGGCGAGAAAGACCCAGTACTTC,CASSFGGARKTQYF
TRBV7-9,TRBJ1-2,many,TRBD1,TGTGCCAGCAGCTTGGGACAGGGAACTAACTATGGCTACACCTTC,CASSLGQGTNYGYTF
TRBV18,TRBJ1-1,many,TRBD1,TGTGCCAGCTCACCACCTACAGGGGTCACTGAAGCTTTCTTT,CASSPPTGVTEAFF